The 2 T cell receptor beta chains below were found in one sample sequenced in a study of T cell repertoires in cytomegalovirus infection. TCRdb recomputed calls from the reads with MiXCR, one row per CDR3 protein. Of roughly 190,000 distinct CDR3 sequences detected, nearly 9.5% appear once; the ten largest clones hold 4.6%. Sequencing was performed on PBMCs. Receptors originate from a human donor in good health (CMV status not recorded). Some clones in this sample may be carry-over from other donors' samples.

The chain combines TRBV19 with TRBJ1-2; no clear D gene. The V gene lost 5 bases and the J gene lost 3 bases, with 10 bases spanning the gap. This CDR3 is 13 amino acids long. The germline V gene encodes CDR1 LNHDA and CDR2 SQIVND (reference sequence). The CDR3 coding sequence is TGTGCCAGTAGTGTGTGGGGTGACTATGGCTACACCTTC. Translating gives CASSVWGDYGYTF.

This clonotype was observed many times. V is TRBV28 and J is TRBJ1-4, with 7 bases matching TRBD1. Trimming removed 6 bases from V and 5 bases from J; junction bases left unmatched: 12. The germline V gene encodes CDR1 MDHEN and CDR2 SYDVKM. CDR3 length: 16 residues. CDR3 in DNA: TGTGCCAGCAGGAACCCCCCGGGACAGCCGAATGAAAAACTGTTTTTT. It is translated as CASRNPPGQPNEKLFF.